A selection of T cell receptor beta chains follows, all from one sample in a study of T-cell reconstitution after alpha-beta-depleted transplantation in children. From the PCR reads, TCRdb called clonotypes with MiXCR, one entry per CDR3 protein. In the table there are about 110,000 distinct CDR3 sequences, approximately 6.4% of which are singletons. Material: PBMCs, mostly from graft donor cells, obtained 360 days after TCRalphabeta/CD19-depleted stem cell transplant. The receptor source for this set is a male patient between 2 and 10 years old who had a stem cell transplant for acute lymphoblastic leukemia, so the T cells may come from the graft donor. Each CDR3 is given with its conserved first and last residue. Fields, in order: clone size, J gene, D gene, V gene, CDR3 protein, CDR3 DNA. D genes are given only for firm matches. Clone size is given for some rows only: seen once, a few or many times, or a class if the clone is expanded.

>many|TRBJ2-7|NA|TRBV7-9
CASSLRVNLAYEQYF
TGTGCCAGCAGCTTAAGAGTGAATCTGGCCTACGAGCAGTACTTC
>few|TRBJ2-1|TRBD2|TRBV27
CASSLWRASGGSYNEQFF
TGTGCCAGCAGTTTATGGCGGGCTAGCGGGGGCTCCTACAATGAGCAGTTCTTC
>many|TRBJ2-3|NA|TRBV20-1
CSAGDGQVMEWADTQYF
TGCAGTGCCGGAGACGGGCAGGTCATGGAGTGGGCAGATACGCAGTATTTT
>NA|TRBJ1-6|NA|TRBV12-3/TRBV12-4
CASSGALSGHNSPLHF
TGTGCCAGCAGTGGAGCCCTATCGGGGCACAATTCACCCCTCCACTTT
>NA|TRBJ1-6|NA|TRBV7-8
CASSHFGGGDSPLHF
TGTGCCAGCAGCCACTTCGGAGGGGGGGATTCACCCCTCCACTTT
>many|TRBJ1-2|NA|TRBV7-8
CASSRIALGVGALMDGYTF
TGTGCCAGCAGCCGAATAGCTTTAGGGGTTGGGGCTCTGATGGATGGCTACACCTTC
>many|TRBJ2-3|NA|TRBV9
CASSNWWGPAVDTQYF
TGTGCCAGCAGCAATTGGTGGGGACCAGCTGTAGATACGCAGTATTTT
>few|TRBJ2-1|NA|TRBV30
CAWSVGNEQFF
TGTGCCTGGAGTGTAGGCAATGAGCAGTTCTTC
>many|TRBJ1-5|TRBD1|TRBV20-1
CSARDPFKGKGAGQPQHF
TGCAGTGCTAGAGACCCCTTTAAGGGCAAGGGGGCGGGTCAGCCCCAGCATTTT
>many|TRBJ2-3|NA|TRBV4-3
CASSQESPPHLYF
TGCGCCAGCAGCCAAGAGAGTCCTCCTCATCTGTATTTT
>few|TRBJ1-2|NA|TRBV10-3
CAISPPGDGIANAF
TGTGCCATCAGCCCTCCGGGGGACGGCATAGCGAATGCCTTC
>many|TRBJ2-7|TRBD1|TRBV7-8
CASTPGQVPYEQYF
TGTGCCAGCACCCCGGGACAGGTCCCCTACGAGCAGTACTTC
>NA|TRBJ2-7|NA|TRBV7-9
CASSSAQGRRTYEQYF
TGTGCCAGCAGCTCAGCACAGGGGAGGCGAACCTACGAGCAGTACTTC
>many|TRBJ2-7|NA|TRBV29-1
CSVEWAGPEQYF
TGCAGCGTTGAATGGGCAGGGCCCGAGCAGTACTTC
>NA|TRBJ2-7|TRBD2|TRBV28
CASSPGRGGHHEQYF
TGTGCCAGCAGTCCCGGGAGGGGGGGGCACCACGAGCAGTACTTC
>many|TRBJ2-7|TRBD2|TRBV7-6
CASSSTSGSSYEQYF
TGTGCCAGCAGCTCGACTAGCGGGAGTTCTTACGAGCAGTACTTC
>many|TRBJ1-5|NA|TRBV7-6
CASSSGPRGNQPQHF
TGTGCCAGCAGTTCGGGACCCCGGGGCAATCAGCCCCAGCATTTT
>many|TRBJ2-7|NA|TRBV7-8
CASSLVAEQYF
TGTGCCAGCAGCTTAGTGGCAGAGCAGTACTTC
>NA|TRBJ2-7|TRBD1|TRBV5-5
CASRSAGTGSYEQYF
TGTGCCAGCAGATCCGCCGGGACAGGGTCCTACGAGCAGTACTTC
>few|TRBJ1-5|NA|TRBV7-2
CASSLGLQGTYQPQHF
TGTGCCAGCAGCTTAGGGTTACAGGGAACCTATCAGCCCCAGCATTTT
>many|TRBJ2-5|NA|TRBV12-3/TRBV12-4
CASSPIRFKRRETQYF
TGTGCCAGCAGTCCCATAAGGTTTAAGAGACGGGAGACCCAGTACTTC
>NA|TRBJ2-3|TRBD2|TRBV28
CASTTAAGGADTQYF
TGTGCCAGCACGACAGCAGCGGGAGGGGCAGATACGCAGTATTTT
>few|TRBJ1-3|TRBD1|TRBV5-1
CASSLEGTDSGNTIYF
TGCGCCAGCAGCTTGGAGGGGACAGATTCTGGAAACACCATATATTTT
>NA|TRBJ2-5|NA|TRBV10-3
CAITPGGGETQYF
TGTGCCATCACCCCCGGGGGAGGAGAGACCCAGTACTTC
>few|TRBJ1-4|NA|TRBV6-1
CASRPSVGTATNEKLFF
TGTGCCAGCAGGCCTTCGGTAGGGACGGCAACTAATGAAAAACTGTTTTTT
>NA|TRBJ1-1|TRBD1|TRBV6-5
CASSLRGKKAFF
TGTGCCAGCAGTCTCAGGGGGAAAAAAGCTTTCTTT
>NA|TRBJ2-2|NA|TRBV11-2
CASSPRHGGELFF
TGTGCCAGCAGCCCAAGACATGGCGGGGAGCTGTTTTTT
>few|TRBJ2-2|NA|TRBV5-6
CASSLDVSGGAGELFF
TGTGCCAGCAGCTTGGATGTCTCCGGTGGGGCCGGGGAGCTGTTTTTT
>many|TRBJ2-7|NA|TRBV10-3
CAIRLRVTYEQYF
TGTGCCATCCGACTCAGGGTAACCTACGAGCAGTACTTC
>few|TRBJ2-7|TRBD2|TRBV11-2
CASSFGLAGEYEQYF
TGTGCCAGCAGCTTCGGACTAGCGGGAGAGTACGAGCAGTACTTC
>few|TRBJ1-1|TRBD1|TRBV5-1
CASSIWTGGNTEAFF
TGCGCCAGCAGTATTTGGACAGGGGGTAACACTGAAGCTTTCTTT
>many|TRBJ2-3|NA|TRBV5-1
CASSLAEQSTDTQYF
TGCGCCAGCAGCTTGGCCGAGCAGAGCACAGATACGCAGTATTTT
>many|TRBJ2-1|NA|TRBV10-3
CAISEIPSSYNEQFF
TGTGCCATCAGTGAGATACCAAGCTCCTACAATGAGCAGTTCTTC
>NA|TRBJ2-4|NA|TRBV4-2
CASSRSTGTEENIQYF
TGTGCCAGCAGCCGGAGCACCGGGACTGAGGAAAACATTCAGTACTTC
>few|TRBJ2-7|TRBD2|TRBV7-2
CASSAHTSGGLYEQYF
TGTGCCAGCAGCGCCCACACTAGCGGGGGGCTATACGAGCAGTACTTC
>many|TRBJ2-7|NA|TRBV12-3/TRBV12-4
CASSQGLYEQYF
TGTGCCAGCAGTCAGGGTCTCTACGAGCAGTACTTC
>NA|TRBJ2-7|TRBD1|TRBV6-5
CASSSRGTGYYEQYF
TGTGCCAGCAGTTCCCGGGGGACAGGTTACTACGAGCAGTACTTC
>many|TRBJ2-6|NA|TRBV24-1
CATSDPLSGANVLTF
TGTGCCACCAGTGACCCTCTCTCTGGGGCCAACGTCCTGACTTTC
>many|TRBJ2-1|TRBD2|TRBV12-3/TRBV12-4
CASSLGVSGIYNEQFF
TGTGCCAGCAGTTTAGGGGTTAGCGGGATCTACAATGAGCAGTTCTTC
>many|TRBJ2-4|NA|TRBV4-3
CASSQAQWDGNIQYF
TGCGCCAGCAGCCAAGCCCAGTGGGATGGTAACATTCAGTACTTC
>many|TRBJ2-3|NA|TRBV29-1
CSVEERGRMDTQYF
TGCAGCGTTGAAGAGCGGGGAAGAATGGATACGCAGTATTTT
>many|TRBJ2-5|NA|TRBV3-1
CASSPGQQETQYF
TGTGCCAGCAGCCCCGGACAACAAGAGACCCAGTACTTC
>many|TRBJ2-1|NA|TRBV12-3/TRBV12-4
CASSPGTEQFF
TGTGCCAGCAGCCCGGGGACTGAGCAGTTCTTC
>few|TRBJ1-2|NA|TRBV7-9
CASSSVINYGYTF
TGTGCCAGCAGCTCTGTTATTAACTATGGCTACACCTTC
>NA|TRBJ2-3|NA|TRBV29-1
CSVPNYDTQYF
TGCAGCGTTCCGAACTACGATACGCAGTATTTT
>NA|TRBJ1-2|TRBD1|TRBV9
CASSVGDRESYGYTF
TGTGCCAGCAGCGTGGGGGACAGGGAGTCCTATGGCTACACCTTC
>few|TRBJ2-3|NA|TRBV6-2/TRBV6-3
CAISQGRTDTQYF
TGTGCCATTTCACAGGGTCGCACAGATACGCAGTATTTT
>many|TRBJ1-5|NA|TRBV27
CASSPSGFPLQPQHF
TGTGCCAGCAGCCCCTCCGGGTTTCCGCTTCAGCCCCAGCATTTT
>many|TRBJ1-2|NA|TRBV12-3/TRBV12-4
CASSLNRVNYGYTF
TGTGCCAGCAGTTTAAACAGGGTGAACTATGGCTACACCTTC
>many|TRBJ2-1|NA|TRBV7-2
CASSLAPNEQFF
TGTGCCAGCAGCTTAGCGCCCAATGAGCAGTTCTTC
>many|TRBJ2-3|NA|TRBV4-3
CASSQATPRDTQYF
TGCGCCAGCAGCCAAGCCACCCCCAGGGATACGCAGTATTTT
>many|TRBJ2-7|NA|TRBV5-5
CASSMTGQVQYF
TGTGCCAGCAGTATGACAGGTCAAGTGCAGTACTTC
>NA|TRBJ2-1|NA|TRBV6-2/TRBV6-3
CASSYVRGFYNEQFF
TGTGCCAGCAGTTACGTTAGAGGGTTCTACAATGAGCAGTTCTTC